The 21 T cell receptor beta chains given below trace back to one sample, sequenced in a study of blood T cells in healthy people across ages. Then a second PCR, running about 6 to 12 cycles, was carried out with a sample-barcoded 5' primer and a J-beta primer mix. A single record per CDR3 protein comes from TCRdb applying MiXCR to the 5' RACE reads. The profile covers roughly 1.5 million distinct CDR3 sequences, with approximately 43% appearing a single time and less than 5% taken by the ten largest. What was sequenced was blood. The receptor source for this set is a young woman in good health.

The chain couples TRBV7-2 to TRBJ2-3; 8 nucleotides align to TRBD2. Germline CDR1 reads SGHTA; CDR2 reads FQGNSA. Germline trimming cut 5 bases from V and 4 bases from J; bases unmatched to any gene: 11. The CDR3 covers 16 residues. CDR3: CASSIAGRREADTQYF. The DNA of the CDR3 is TGTGCCAGCAGCATCGCCGGACGGCGGGAGGCAGATACGCAGTATTTT.

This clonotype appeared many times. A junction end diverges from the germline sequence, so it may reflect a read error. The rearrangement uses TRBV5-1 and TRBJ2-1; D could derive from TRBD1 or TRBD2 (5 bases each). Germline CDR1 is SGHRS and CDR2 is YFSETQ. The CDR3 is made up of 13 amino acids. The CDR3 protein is CASSLGTNNEQFF. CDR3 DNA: TGTGCCAGCAGCCTCGGGACCAACAATGAGCAGTTCTTC.

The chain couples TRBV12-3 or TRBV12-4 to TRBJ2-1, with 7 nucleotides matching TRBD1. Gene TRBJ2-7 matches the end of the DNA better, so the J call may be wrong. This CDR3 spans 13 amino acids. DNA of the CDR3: TGTGCCAGCAGCATGACAGGGAACAATGAGCAGTACTTC. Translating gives CASSMTGNNEQYF.

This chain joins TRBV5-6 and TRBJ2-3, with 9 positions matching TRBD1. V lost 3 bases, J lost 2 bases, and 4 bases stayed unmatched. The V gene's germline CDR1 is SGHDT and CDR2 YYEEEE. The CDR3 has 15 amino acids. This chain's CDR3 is CASSWDRDYTDTQYF. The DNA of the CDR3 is TGTGCCAGCAGCTGGGACAGGGACTACACAGATACGCAGTATTTT.

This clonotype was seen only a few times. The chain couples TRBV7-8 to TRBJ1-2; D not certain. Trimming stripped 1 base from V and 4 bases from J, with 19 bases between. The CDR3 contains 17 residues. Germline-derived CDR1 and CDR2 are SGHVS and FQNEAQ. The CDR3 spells CASSLDTLRQLLYGYTF. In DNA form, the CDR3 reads TGTGCCAGCAGCTTAGATACCCTTAGGCAGCTCCTCTATGGCTACACCTTC.

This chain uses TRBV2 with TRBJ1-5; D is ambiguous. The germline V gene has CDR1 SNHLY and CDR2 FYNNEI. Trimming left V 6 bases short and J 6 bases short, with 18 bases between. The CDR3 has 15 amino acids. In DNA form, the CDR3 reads TGTGCCAGCAGAGCAGGCGGGAGTCGCGGTCAGCCCCAGCATTTT. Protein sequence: CASRAGGSRGQPQHF.

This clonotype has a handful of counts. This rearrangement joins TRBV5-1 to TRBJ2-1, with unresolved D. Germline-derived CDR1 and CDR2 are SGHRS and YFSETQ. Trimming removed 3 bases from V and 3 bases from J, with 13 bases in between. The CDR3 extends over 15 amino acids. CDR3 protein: CASSSTEGYYNEQFF. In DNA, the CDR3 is TGCGCCAGCAGCTCCACAGAAGGATACTACAATGAGCAGTTCTTC.

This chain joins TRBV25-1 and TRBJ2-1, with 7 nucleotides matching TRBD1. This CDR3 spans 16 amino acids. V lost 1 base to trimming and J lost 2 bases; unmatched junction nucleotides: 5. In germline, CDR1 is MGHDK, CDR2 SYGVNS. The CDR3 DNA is TGTGCCAGCAGTGAATCGGTCCAGGGGGCCTACAATGAGCAGTTCTTC. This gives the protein CASSESVQGAYNEQFF.

The CDR3 DNA follows: TGTGCCAGCAGCCCCGGGAGGGGCTACACCTTC. Its protein is CASSPGRGYTF. The J gene is TRBJ1-2, the V gene TRBV7-2; D is unclear. Between the trimmed V and J ends, which lost 5 bases and 8 bases, there was a span of 9 bases. This CDR3 contains 11 residues. Germline CDR1 and CDR2: SGHTA and FQGNSA.

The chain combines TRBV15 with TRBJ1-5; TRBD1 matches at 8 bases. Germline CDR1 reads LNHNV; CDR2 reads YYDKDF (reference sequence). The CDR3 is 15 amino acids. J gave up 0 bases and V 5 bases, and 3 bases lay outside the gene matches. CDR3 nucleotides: TGTGCCACCAGCCGGACAGGGTATAGCAATCAGCCCCAGCATTTT. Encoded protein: CATSRTGYSNQPQHF.

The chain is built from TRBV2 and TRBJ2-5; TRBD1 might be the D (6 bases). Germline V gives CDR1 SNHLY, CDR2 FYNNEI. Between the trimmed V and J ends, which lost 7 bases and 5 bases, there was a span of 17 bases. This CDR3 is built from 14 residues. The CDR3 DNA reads TGTGCCAGCACTGTACAACAGGGAGTGGAGACCCAGTACTTC. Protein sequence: CASTVQQGVETQYF. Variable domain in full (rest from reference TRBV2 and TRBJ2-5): EPEVTQTPSHQVTQMGQEVILRCVPISNHLYFYWYRQILGQKVEFLVSFYNNEISEKSEIFDDQFSVERPDGSNFTLKIRSTKLEDSAMYFCASTVQQGVETQYFGPGTRLLVL.

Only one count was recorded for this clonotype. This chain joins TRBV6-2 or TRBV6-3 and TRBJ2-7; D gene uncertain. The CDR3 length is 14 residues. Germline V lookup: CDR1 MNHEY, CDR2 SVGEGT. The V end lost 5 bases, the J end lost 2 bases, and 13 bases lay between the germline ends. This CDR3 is CASSDASPTYEQYF. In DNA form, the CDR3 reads TGTGCCAGCAGTGACGCCAGCCCTACCTACGAGCAGTACTTC.

The CDR3 is CASSPRDPPTQYF. CDR3 bases: TGTGCCAGCAGTCCCCGGGACCCACCGACCCAGTACTTC. This sequence joins TRBV6-5 and TRBJ2-5; D may correspond to TRBD1 or TRBD2 (5 bases each). Germline CDR1 and CDR2: MNHEY and SVGAGI. V was pared by 5 bases and J by 7 bases, with 14 bases between. The CDR3 loop spans 13 amino acids.

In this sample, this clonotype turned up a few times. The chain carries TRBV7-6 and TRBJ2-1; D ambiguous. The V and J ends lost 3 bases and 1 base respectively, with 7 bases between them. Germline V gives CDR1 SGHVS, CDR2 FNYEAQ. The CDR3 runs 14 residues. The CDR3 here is CASSFSASYNEQFF. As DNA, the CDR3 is TGTGCCAGCAGCTTCTCGGCATCCTACAATGAGCAGTTCTTC.

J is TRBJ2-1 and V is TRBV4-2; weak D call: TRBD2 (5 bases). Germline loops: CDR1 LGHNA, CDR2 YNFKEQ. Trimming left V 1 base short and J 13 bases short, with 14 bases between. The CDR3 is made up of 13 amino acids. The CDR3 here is CASSQGHGETQFF. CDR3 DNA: TGTGCCAGCAGCCAAGGGCATGGGGAGACCCAGTTCTTC.

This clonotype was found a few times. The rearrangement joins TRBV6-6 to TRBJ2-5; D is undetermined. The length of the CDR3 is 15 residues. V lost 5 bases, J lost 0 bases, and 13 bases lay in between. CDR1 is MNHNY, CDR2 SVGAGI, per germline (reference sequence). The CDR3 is CASSRTQRYQETQYF. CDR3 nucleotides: TGTGCCAGCAGTCGCACTCAGAGGTACCAAGAGACCCAGTACTTC.

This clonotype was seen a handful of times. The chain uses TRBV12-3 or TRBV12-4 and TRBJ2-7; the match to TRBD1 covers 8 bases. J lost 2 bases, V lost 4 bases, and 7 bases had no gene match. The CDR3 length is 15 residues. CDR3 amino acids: CASSSTGDVTYEQYF. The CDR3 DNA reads TGTGCCAGCAGTTCGACAGGGGACGTGACCTACGAGCAGTACTTC.

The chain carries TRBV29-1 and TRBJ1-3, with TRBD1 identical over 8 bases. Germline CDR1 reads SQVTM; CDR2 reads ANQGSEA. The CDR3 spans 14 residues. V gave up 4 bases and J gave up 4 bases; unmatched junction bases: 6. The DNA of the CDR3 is TGCAGCGTTGGGACAGGGTACGGCGGAAACACCATATATTTT. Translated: CSVGTGYGGNTIYF.

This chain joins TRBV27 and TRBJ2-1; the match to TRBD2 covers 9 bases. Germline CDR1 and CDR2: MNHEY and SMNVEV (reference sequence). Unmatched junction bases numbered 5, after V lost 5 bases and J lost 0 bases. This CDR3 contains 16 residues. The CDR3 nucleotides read TGTGCCAGCAGTCCACTAGCGGGTAACTCCTACAATGAGCAGTTCTTC. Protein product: CASSPLAGNSYNEQFF.

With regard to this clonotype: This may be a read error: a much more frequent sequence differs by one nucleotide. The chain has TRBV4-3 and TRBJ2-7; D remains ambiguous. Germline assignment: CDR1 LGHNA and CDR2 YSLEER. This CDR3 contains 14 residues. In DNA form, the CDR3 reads TGCGCCAGCAGCCGCGGACGGCAGAACTACGGGCAGTACTTC. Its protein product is CASSRGRQNYGQYF.

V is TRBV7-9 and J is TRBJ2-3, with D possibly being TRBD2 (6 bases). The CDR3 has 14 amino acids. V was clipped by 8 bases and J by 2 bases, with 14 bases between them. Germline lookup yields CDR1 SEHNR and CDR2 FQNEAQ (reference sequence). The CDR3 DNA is TGTGCCAGCGGGTTAGCGGTAGTCACAGATACGCAGTATTTT. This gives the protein CASGLAVVTDTQYF.